Shown below are 10 T cell receptor beta chains from a single sample sequenced in a study of shared clonotypes between healthy human individuals. Here immunoSEQ multiplex PCR was the method, and the copy in TCRdb shows in-frame clones only, minus some. The sample lists about 2 million clones, 85% to 95% occurring once. Source material: naive CD4+ T cells sorted from blood. Documented subset: CD45RA+ positively selected. The source of these receptors is a man younger than 35 in good health.

About this clone itself: The junction differs from germline at one of its ends, possibly a read error. The rearrangement uses TRBV7-9 and TRBJ2-1; TRBD2 matches 9 bases. Germline CDR1 and CDR2: SEHNR and FQNEAQ (reference sequence). The CDR3 runs 15 residues. The CDR3 here is CASCFSGSSYNEQFF. CDR3 DNA: TGTGCCAGCTGCTTTAGCGGGAGCTCCTACAATGAGCAGTTCTTC.

The CDR3 DNA is TGTGCCAGCAGCTTGACCGGGACAGGGGGGAGTCAGCCCCAGCATTTT. Amino acids: CASSLTGTGGSQPQHF. The chain joins TRBV5-8 to TRBJ1-5; 11 positions match TRBD1. Unmatched junction bases numbered 6, after V lost 1 base and J lost 6 bases. The CDR3 consists of 16 residues. Germline lookup yields CDR1 SGHTS and CDR2 YDEGEE.

The chain has TRBV11-2 and TRBJ2-2, with 10 bases matching TRBD1. The CDR3 runs 17 residues. Germline V gene data show CDR1 as SGHAT and CDR2 as FQNNGV. J gave up 4 bases and V 0 bases, and 5 bases lay outside the gene matches. The CDR3 DNA reads as TGTGCCAGCAGCTTAGATCTGGACAGGGGGTTCACCGGGGAGCTGTTTTTT. Amino acid sequence: CASSLDLDRGFTGELFF.

This clone occurred once. Different DNA sequences within this sample yield the same CDR3. The chain uses TRBV30 and TRBJ2-2; D not certain. The CDR3 extends over 13 amino acids. CDR1 is GTSNPN and CDR2 is SVGIG in the germline V gene (reference sequence). Between the trimmed V and J ends, which lost 3 bases and 0 bases, there was a span of 5 bases. The CDR3 sequence is CAWSGTNTGELFF. The CDR3, as DNA: TGTGCCTGGAGCGGAACGAACACCGGGGAGCTGTTTTTT. Combining the CDR3 with reference TRBV30 and TRBJ2-2 gives the whole variable domain SQTIHQWPATLVQPVGSPLSLECTVEGTSNPNLYWYRQAAGRGLQLLFYSVGIGQISSEVPQNLSASRPQDRQFILSSKKLLLSDSGFYLCAWSGTNTGELFFGEGSRLTVL.

To note about this clone: The same CDR3 arises from other DNA sequences in this sample as well. This chain links TRBV7-2 with TRBJ2-7; D may match TRBD1 or TRBD2 (5 bases each). Looked up from germline, CDR1 is SGHTA and CDR2 is FQGNSA. V lost 0 bases, J lost 0 bases, and 9 bases lay in between. The length of the CDR3 is 15 residues. In DNA form, the CDR3 reads TGTGCCAGCAGCTTAGCCCCAGGGACCTCCTACGAGCAGTACTTC. This gives the protein CASSLAPGTSYEQYF.

The chain has TRBV7-8 and TRBJ2-3; D might be TRBD2 (5 bases). Germline V lookup: CDR1 SGHVS, CDR2 FQNEAQ. Deletions cut 4 bases from V and 3 bases from J, with 11 bases between. This CDR3 is built from 14 residues. The CDR3 DNA reads TGTGCCAGCAGCTCACTAGAAATTACAGATACGCAGTATTTT. Translating it yields CASSSLEITDTQYF.

Comment on this clone: Additional DNA sequences in this sample encode the identical CDR3. The rearrangement joins TRBV5-1 to TRBJ2-3, with 9 bases lining up with TRBD1. V was pared by 5 bases and J by 2 bases, with 3 bases of the junction left unmatched. In germline, CDR1 is SGHRS, CDR2 YFSETQ. This CDR3 spans 14 amino acids. CDR3 residues: CASSRTGDTDTQYF. For the CDR3, the DNA is TGCGCCAGCAGTCGGACAGGGGACACAGATACGCAGTATTTT.

The chain uses TRBV27 and TRBJ2-7, with D unclear. CDR3 size: 14 residues. Trimming removed 3 bases from V and 3 bases from J, with 12 bases in between. In germline, CDR1 is MNHEY, CDR2 SMNVEV (reference sequence). The CDR3 coding sequence is TGTGCCAGCAGTTTCTCAGGCCCTGTCTACGAGCAGTACTTC. Its translation: CASSFSGPVYEQYF.

Note on this clone: The sample carries other DNA sequences with the same CDR3. The CDR3 bases are TGTGCCAGCTCCCCCCGTAATCAGCCCCAGCATTTT. This gives the protein CASSPRNQPQHF. The chain has TRBV28 and TRBJ1-5; the D is unclear. This CDR3 is 12 amino acids long. Germline-derived CDR1 and CDR2 are MDHEN and SYDVKM. V lost 8 bases and J 4 bases, leaving 9 bases between the germline ends.

The V and J genes are TRBV6-5 and TRBJ2-2, with D uncertain. Trimming removed 3 bases at V and 6 bases at J, with 11 bases between. Germline-derived CDR1 and CDR2 are MNHEY and SVGAGI. The CDR3 sequence is 14 residues long. Here the CDR3 DNA reads TGTGCCAGCAGTTATTCCGCTAGAGCCGGGGAGCTGTTTTTT. Encoded protein: CASSYSARAGELFF.